The 20 T cell receptor beta chains listed next were all sequenced from one sample in a study of cytomegalovirus exposure and HLA in healthy donors. PCR involved 60 Vbeta and 13 Jbeta primers. Assay used: immunoSEQ multiplex PCR; TCRdb lists only in-frame clones, some missing. This sample has approximately 84,000 clones, with 75% found just once. The source material was PBMCs. Receptor source: a middle-aged man in good health and CMV-seronegative.

The rearrangement joins TRBV27 to TRBJ2-7, with 7 bases aligning to TRBD1. The trim removed 6 bases at V and 6 bases at J, leaving 11 bases unmatched. Germline loops: CDR1 MNHEY, CDR2 SMNVEV (reference sequence). The length of the CDR3 is 14 residues. The CDR3 here is CASSLDRAKTEQYF. CDR3 nucleotides: TGTGCCAGCAGCCTTGACAGGGCGAAGACCGAGCAGTACTTC.

The chain uses TRBV11-2 and TRBJ2-3, with 10 bases identical to TRBD1. Germline trimming cut 1 base from V and 5 bases from J; bases unmatched to any gene: 0. This CDR3 region has 14 residues. Germline V gene sequence: CDR1 SGHAT, CDR2 FQNNGV. This CDR3 reads CASSLGTGGDTQYF. The CDR3 region has the DNA TGTGCCAGCAGCTTAGGGACAGGGGGAGATACGCAGTATTTT.

The rearrangement links TRBV6-5 to TRBJ2-7, with 8 bases matching TRBD2. The V segment lost 6 bases and the J segment 2 bases; nucleotides outside the gene matches: 9. CDR1 and CDR2 from the germline V gene are MNHEY and SVGAGI. This CDR3 is built from 15 residues. The CDR3 DNA sequence: TGTGCCAGCAGACCAGGGGATAGCGGGACCTACGAGCAGTACTTC. It is translated as CASRPGDSGTYEQYF.

This chain links TRBV4-1 with TRBJ2-7; D not certain. The CDR3 runs 13 residues. The germline V gene encodes CDR1 MGHRA and CDR2 YSYEKL. Deletions cut 1 base from V and 1 base from J, with 5 bases between. Written as DNA, the CDR3 is TGCGCCAGCAGCCAAGGGAGTTCCTACGAGCAGTACTTC. This codes for CASSQGSSYEQYF.

This clone was detected only once. The genes are TRBV6-5 and TRBJ2-7, with 7 bases that match TRBD1. Losses at the gene ends were 3 bases for V and 2 bases for J; bases not matched to a gene: 4. The CDR3 runs to 14 residues. Germline loops: CDR1 MNHEY, CDR2 SVGAGI. The CDR3 region is CASSYGDSAYEQYF. The CDR3 DNA follows: TGTGCCAGCAGTTATGGGGACAGTGCCTACGAGCAGTACTTC.

This chain joins TRBV9 and TRBJ1-2; 9 bases align to TRBD1. The CDR3 sequence is 14 residues long. Per the germline V gene, CDR1 is SGDLS and CDR2 is YYNGEE. The trim removed 5 bases at V and 2 bases at J, leaving 4 bases unmatched. The CDR3: CASSRTGENYGYTF. For the CDR3, the DNA is TGTGCCAGCAGTAGGACAGGGGAAAACTATGGCTACACCTTC.

V gene TRBV15 combines with J gene TRBJ1-5; 8 bases fit TRBD1. The CDR3 is 18 residues long. The V gene end was trimmed by 2 bases and the J gene end by 0 bases; junction bases not matched to a gene: 9. Germline CDR1 is LNHNV and CDR2 is YYDKDF (reference sequence). The DNA for the CDR3 is TGTGCCACCAGCAGATCCTTTGGACAGGGACTTAGCAATCAGCCCCAGCATTTT. This gives the protein CATSRSFGQGLSNQPQHF.

This clone was detected once. This chain uses TRBV27 with TRBJ1-5, with D tentatively TRBD1 (6 bases). V shed 6 bases and J shed 7 bases, with 16 bases lying between them. Germline CDR1 is MNHEY and CDR2 is SMNVEV (reference sequence). The CDR3 extends over 14 amino acids. The CDR3 sequence: CASSSPGVGQPQHF. Here the CDR3 DNA reads TGTGCCAGCAGCTCCCCAGGGGTTGGACAGCCCCAGCATTTT.

The chain links TRBV6-5 to TRBJ2-7, with 13 bases identical to TRBD2. The CDR3 is 15 amino acids. The trim removed 4 bases at V and 1 base at J, leaving 1 base unmatched. In germline, CDR1 is MNHEY, CDR2 SVGAGI. This CDR3 reads CASSSGLAGSYEQYF. Here the CDR3 DNA reads TGTGCCAGCAGTTCGGGACTAGCGGGATCCTACGAGCAGTACTTC.

The sample holds a few counts of this clone. The chain joins TRBV29-1 to TRBJ2-7; 8 bases match TRBD1. V shed 7 bases, J shed 1 base, and the junction held 9 bases outside the gene matches. Germline CDR1 is SQVTM and CDR2 is ANQGSEA. The CDR3 consists of 14 residues. The CDR3 nucleotides read TGCAGCGCCGAGTCCCAGGGGGCATCCTACGAGCAGTACTTC. Its translation: CSAESQGASYEQYF.

The chain is built from TRBV9 and TRBJ1-4; TRBD1 might be the D (6 bases). The CDR3 has 15 amino acids. CDR1 is SGDLS, CDR2 YYNGEE, per germline. V lost 4 bases and J lost 9, with 19 bases in between. CDR3 amino acids: CASSTRQALMKKLFF. Written as DNA, the CDR3 is TGTGCCAGCAGCACAAGACAGGCATTAATGAAAAAACTGTTTTTT. The whole variable domain, filled in from reference TRBV9 and TRBJ1-4, reads DSGVTQTPKHLITATGQRVTLRCSPRSGDLSVYWYQQSLDQGLQFLIQYYNGEERAKGNILERFSAQQFPDLHSELNLSSLELGDSALYFCASSTRQALMKKLFFGSGTQLSVL.

This clone was observed a handful of times. The J gene is TRBJ2-1, the V gene TRBV7-2; 10 nucleotides agree with TRBD1. Germline trimming cut 5 bases from V and 3 bases from J; bases unmatched to any gene: 4. Germline CDR1 and CDR2: SGHTA and FQGNSA. The length of the CDR3 is 15 residues. CDR3 nucleotides: TGTGCCAGCAGCCGAAGGACAGGGGGCTACAATGAGCAGTTCTTC. It translates to CASSRRTGGYNEQFF.

The chain is built from TRBV28 and TRBJ2-5; D is perhaps TRBD1 (5 bases). Germline lookup yields CDR1 MDHEN and CDR2 SYDVKM. The CDR3 runs to 15 residues. With 1 base removed from V and 2 bases from J, the gap between germline ends came to 11 bases. The CDR3 sequence is CASSLFFRQQETQYF. For the CDR3, the DNA is TGTGCCAGCAGTTTATTTTTTCGACAGCAAGAGACCCAGTACTTC.

This clone turned up a few times. J is TRBJ2-3 and V is TRBV6-1; D is undetermined. The germline V gene has CDR1 MNHNS and CDR2 SASEGT. This CDR3 has 13 amino acids. V gave up 6 bases and J gave up 0 bases, with 7 bases separating them. The CDR3 here is CASRATSTDTQYF. The CDR3 DNA sequence: TGTGCCAGCAGGGCGACTAGCACAGATACGCAGTATTTT.

This clone was picked up one time. J is TRBJ1-2 and V is TRBV25-1, with D maybe TRBD1 (5 bases). The CDR3 spans 14 residues. Germline CDR1 and CDR2: MGHDK and SYGVNS. V was trimmed by 5 bases and J by 4 bases, leaving 14 bases between them. CDR3 residues: CASSRTGLPYGYTF. CDR3 coding DNA: TGTGCCAGCAGTCGTACAGGCCTCCCCTATGGCTACACCTTC.

This chain links TRBV29-1 with TRBJ1-2, with 7 positions matching TRBD1. CDR1 is SQVTM, CDR2 ANQGSEA, per germline. The CDR3 is made up of 12 amino acids. Trimming cost V 2 bases and J 3 bases; bases outside gene matches: 0. CDR3: CSVEQGDYGYTF. Written as DNA, the CDR3 is TGCAGCGTTGAACAGGGGGACTATGGCTACACCTTC.

V gene TRBV29-1 combines with J gene TRBJ1-2; D might be TRBD1 (6 bases). Trimming stripped 3 bases from V and 7 bases from J, with 15 bases between. The CDR3 consists of 13 residues. Germline assignment: CDR1 SQVTM and CDR2 ANQGSEA. The CDR3 here is CSVEGQGISGYTF. CDR3 in DNA: TGCAGCGTTGAGGGTCAGGGGATCAGTGGCTACACCTTC.

The chain joins TRBV10-2 to TRBJ2-6; 8 bases align to TRBD1. Per germline, CDR1 WSHSY and CDR2 SAAADI. This CDR3 is built from 16 residues. With V trimmed by 6 bases and J by 4 bases, 8 bases remained unmatched. The CDR3 bases are TGCGCCAGCAGCCCCGGGACAGGAGCCGGGGCCAACGTCCTGACTTTC. It codes for CASSPGTGAGANVLTF.

V is TRBV29-1 and J is TRBJ1-1, with D maybe TRBD1 (5 bases). CDR3 length equals 15 residues. V was shortened by 1 base and J by 1 base, with 13 bases between the two germline ends. Germline CDR1 SQVTM, CDR2 ANQGSEA. The DNA for the CDR3 is TGCAGCGTTGAAGCCGCCGGACAAACGAACACTGAAGCTTTCTTT. It codes for CSVEAAGQTNTEAFF.

This clone was seen more than once but under ten times. The chain is built from TRBV7-9 and TRBJ2-2; no firm D call. The ends were cut back, 5 bases at V and 4 bases at J, with 14 bases in the middle. The CDR3 contains 15 residues. Per germline, CDR1 SEHNR and CDR2 FQNEAQ (reference sequence). The CDR3: CASSHREGSTGELFF. DNA of the CDR3: TGTGCCAGCAGCCACAGAGAAGGTAGCACCGGGGAGCTGTTTTTT.